A single sample gave rise to the 17 T cell receptor beta chains below, sequenced in a study of blood T cell repertoires in COVID-19. Clones were sequenced by immunoSEQ multiplex PCR, and TCRdb holds only the in-frame ones, with some missing. Of around 180,000 clones in the sample, around 80% were seen once. Sequences were obtained from peripheral blood. Source of these receptors: a human donor in a cohort sampled during active COVID-19.

This clone was observed a handful of times. The chain recombines TRBV5-1 with TRBJ1-2; 9 bases match TRBD1. Germline CDR1 reads SGHRS; CDR2 reads YFSETQ. The V segment lost 7 bases and the J segment 2 bases; nucleotides outside the gene matches: 12. CDR3 size: 16 residues. CDR3 loop: CASLSTGTGQNYGYTF. CDR3 nucleotide sequence: TGCGCCAGCCTTAGTACCGGGACAGGGCAAAACTATGGCTACACCTTC.

V is TRBV2 and J is TRBJ2-7; 10 positions match TRBD1. This CDR3 is built from 15 residues. Germline V gene sequence: CDR1 SNHLY, CDR2 FYNNEI. V lost 6 bases to trimming and J lost 5 bases; unmatched junction nucleotides: 10. CDR3 amino acids: CASRPHGGTGDEQYF. The CDR3, as DNA: TGTGCCAGCAGACCCCATGGGGGGACAGGGGACGAGCAGTACTTC.

In this sample, this clone turned up a few times. The chain uses TRBV5-1 and TRBJ2-1; D gene ambiguous. Trimming stripped 4 bases from V and 8 bases from J, with 10 bases between. This CDR3 is built from 12 residues. Germline V gene lookup returns CDR1 SGHRS and CDR2 YFSETQ. CDR3 in amino acids: CASSVDMDEQFF. CDR3 in DNA: TGCGCCAGCAGCGTAGACATGGATGAGCAGTTCTTC.

The V call is TRBV7-9, the J call TRBJ1-6; 8 positions match TRBD1. The CDR3 runs 17 residues. Per germline, CDR1 SEHNR and CDR2 FQNEAQ (reference sequence). With V trimmed by 4 bases and J by 10 bases, 15 bases remained unmatched. CDR3 in amino acids: CASSSSPGTGRVSPLHF. CDR3 sequence (DNA): TGTGCCAGCAGCTCCAGTCCCGGGACAGGACGGGTATCACCCCTCCACTTT.

The chain recombines TRBV25-1 with TRBJ1-2; the match to TRBD1 covers 10 bases. This CDR3 region has 16 residues. The V segment lost 6 bases and the J segment 5 bases; nucleotides outside the gene matches: 12. Germline-derived CDR1 and CDR2 are MGHDK and SYGVNS. This chain's CDR3 is CASSPPGTGARYGYTF. CDR3 bases: TGTGCCAGCAGCCCTCCCGGGACAGGGGCTCGTTATGGCTACACCTTC.

This chain uses TRBV12-3 or TRBV12-4 with TRBJ1-1; TRBD1 might be the D (6 bases). Trimming cost V 7 bases and J 1 base, with 10 bases left between them. The CDR3 covers 13 residues. The CDR3 here is CASTQGGNTEAFF. The CDR3, as DNA: TGTGCCAGCACCCAAGGGGGGAACACTGAAGCTTTCTTT.

The chain is built from TRBV6-1 and TRBJ1-2; D is perhaps TRBD1 (6 bases). Germline assignment: CDR1 MNHNS and CDR2 SASEGT. V lost 2 bases and J lost 8, with 18 bases in between. The CDR3 is 15 residues long. The CDR3 here is CASSESPAGDEGYTF. DNA for the CDR3: TGTGCCAGCAGTGAAAGTCCCGCAGGGGACGAGGGCTACACCTTC.

The chain uses TRBV7-9 and TRBJ1-6; tentative D call: TRBD1 (6 bases). CDR3 length: 14 residues. V lost 5 bases, J lost 9 bases, and 14 bases lay in between. CDR1 is SEHNR and CDR2 is FQNEAQ in the germline V gene (reference sequence). The CDR3, as DNA: TGTGCCAGCAGCCCCGCCGGGACATCTTCACCCCTCCACTTT. Its translation is CASSPAGTSSPLHF. Combining the CDR3 with reference TRBV7-9 and TRBJ1-6 gives the whole variable domain DTGVSQNPRHKITKRGQNVTFRCDPISEHNRLYWYRQTLGQGPEFLTYFQNEAQLEKSRLLSDRFSAERPKGSFSTLEIQRTEQGDSAMYLCASSPAGTSSPLHFGNGTRLTVT.

The genes are TRBV27 and TRBJ1-2; 7 bases are shared with TRBD1. Germline lookup yields CDR1 MNHEY and CDR2 SMNVEV (reference sequence). V lost 2 bases to trimming and J lost 3 bases; unmatched junction nucleotides: 12. This CDR3 comprises 17 residues. CDR3 in DNA: TGTGCCAGCAGTTTAACCCAGACAGGGACCGGGCACTATGGCTACACCTTC. It translates to CASSLTQTGTGHYGYTF.

The CDR3 DNA follows: TGCGCCAGCAGCTTGAACGGGGGGAACTACGAGCAGTACTTC. Protein: CASSLNGGNYEQYF. This chain links TRBV5-1 with TRBJ2-7; 7 bases are a match to TRBD2. The V and J ends lost 1 base and 3 bases, in that order; junction bases with no gene match: 4. From germline, CDR1 is SGHRS and CDR2 YFSETQ. The CDR3 is 14 residues long. Full variable domain (missing parts from reference TRBV5-1 and TRBJ2-7): KAGVTQTPRYLIKTRGQQVTLSCSPISGHRSVSWYQQTPGQGLQFLFEYFSETQRNKGNFPGRFSGRQFSNSRSEMNVSTLELGDSALYLCASSLNGGNYEQYFGPGTRLTVT.

This chain links TRBV2 with TRBJ2-1, with TRBD2 identical over 7 bases. V lost 7 bases, J lost 7 bases, and 1 base stayed unmatched. The CDR3 spans 11 residues. The germline CDR1 and CDR2 sequences are SNHLY and FYNNEI. CDR3: CASTGRNEQFF. The DNA of the CDR3 is TGTGCCAGCACCGGGAGGAATGAGCAGTTCTTC. Full variable domain (remainder filled in from reference TRBV2 and TRBJ2-1): EPEVTQTPSHQVTQMGQEVILRCVPISNHLYFYWYRQILGQKVEFLVSFYNNEISEKSEIFDDQFSVERPDGSNFTLKIRSTKLEDSAMYFCASTGRNEQFFGPGTRLTVL.

CDR3 nucleotide sequence: TGTGCCAGCAGCTTTGGGACAGGGGGGACCTACGAGCAGTACTTC. Translation: CASSFGTGGTYEQYF. This chain links TRBV7-2 with TRBJ2-7, with 11 bases fitting TRBD1. The CDR3 has 15 amino acids. Trimming removed 3 bases from V and 2 bases from J; junction bases left unmatched: 3. Germline values: CDR1 SGHTA, CDR2 FQGNSA.

The chain is built from TRBV6-5 and TRBJ1-5; 7 positions match TRBD1. The CDR3 length is 14 residues. Germline CDR1 and CDR2: MNHEY and SVGAGI. Trimming cost V 5 bases and J 7 bases; bases outside gene matches: 8. Here the CDR3 reads CASSPTGEDQPQHF. In DNA, the CDR3 is TGTGCCAGCAGTCCTACAGGGGAAGACCAGCCCCAGCATTTT.

This sequence joins TRBV12-5 and TRBJ2-5, with 11 positions matching TRBD2. The CDR3 is made up of 16 amino acids. V was pared by 1 base and J by 5 bases, with 6 bases of the junction left unmatched. The germline V gene encodes CDR1 LGHNT and CDR2 FRNRAP. CDR3 DNA sequence: TGTGCTAGTGGTTTGGGGACTAGCGGGTCTTCTGAGACCCAGTACTTC. It translates to CASGLGTSGSSETQYF.

J is TRBJ1-6 and V is TRBV6-5, with D tentatively TRBD1 (5 bases). This CDR3 comprises 15 residues. From germline, CDR1 is MNHEY and CDR2 SVGAGI. With 7 bases removed from V and 5 bases from J, the gap between germline ends came to 15 bases. The CDR3 DNA follows: TGTGCCAGCATGGCAGGGCGCGGTAATAATTCACCCCTCCACTTT. Protein: CASMAGRGNNSPLHF.

J is TRBJ1-4 and V is TRBV6-5; D call uncertain. This CDR3 has 15 residues. Germline assignment: CDR1 MNHEY and CDR2 SVGAGI. With 6 bases removed from V and 6 bases from J, the gap between germline ends came to 17 bases. The DNA of the CDR3 is TGTGCCAGCAGCCACGACCCCCAGGAGGATGAAAAACTGTTTTTT. Protein product: CASSHDPQEDEKLFF.

The chain couples TRBV14 to TRBJ2-1; D might be TRBD1 (6 bases). The CDR3 has 15 amino acids. The germline gives CDR1 SGHDN, CDR2 FVKESK. V was trimmed by 1 base and J by 6 bases, leaving 13 bases between them. The CDR3 is CASSQVGAPTNEQFF. The CDR3 DNA reads TGTGCCAGCAGCCAAGTGGGGGCCCCCACCAATGAGCAGTTCTTC.